This T cell receptor beta chain stems from a study of T-cell memory formation after mild COVID-19. Study outcomes and limitations: The second-wave clones peaking on day 37 were not confirmed as SARS-CoV-2-specific. The pre-infection memory compartment contained some responding clones, suggesting cross-reactive memory joined. A balance of CD4 and CD8 characterized clones contracting day 15 to 85, whereas later expanders leaned CD4+.

TCRdb recomputed calls from the 5' RACE reads with MiXCR, one row per CDR3 protein. The top ten clones hold 12% of a sample with roughly 560,000 distinct CDR3 sequences, around 21% of them seen once. In its sample, this clonotype was seen a few times. Its antigen is not identified. The V end was cut by 5 bases, the J end by 8 bases, with 16 bases between. Germline V gives CDR1 LNHDA, CDR2 SQIVND (reference sequence). This CDR3 is built from 14 residues. This receptor was identified in an adult woman who had mild COVID-19 (a few samples of this study predate the infection). Cell type and time point are not known. Sequencing used PBMCs or a T cell subset sorted from them (not recorded which). The chain uses TRBV19 and TRBJ2-4, with D perhaps matching TRBD2 (5 bases). CDR3 residues: CASSSGLMRDIQYF. The CDR3 bases are TGTGCCAGTAGTTCAGGTCTTATGCGGGACATTCAGTACTTC. Complete variable domain (other parts from reference TRBV19 and TRBJ2-4): DGGITQSPKYLFRKEGQNVTLSCEQNLNHDAMYWYRQDPGQGLRLIYYSQIVNDFQKGDIAEGYSVSREKKESFPLTVTSAQKNPTAFYLCASSSGLMRDIQYFGAGTRLSVL.